The present T cell receptor beta chain was sequenced within a study of shared clonotypes between healthy human individuals (dated by TCRdb to the early 2020s). Regarding the study in general: A few men and a couple of women, aged 18 to 49 years, made up the cohort. Per donor, three plates each were used for CD4 naive and CD4 memory, two for CD8 naive, and one for CD8 memory. Blood TCR repertoires of roughly five healthy adults were deeply sequenced to estimate repertoire size and the extent of clonotype sharing between individuals. Different laboratories and diverse techniques were used to prepare libraries and sequence TCR repertoires, to increase sequencing depth and limit assay-specific biases. Between about 0.8 and 9 billion PBMCs per donor were obtained by leukapheresis. General study outcomes and caveats: Estimated clonotype richness was generally larger for naive than for memory subsets. Because the study included a small number of donors, the genetic and exposure-history diversity represented was limited. Approximately 4.8% of naive CD4, around 4% of naive CD8, about 2.4% of memory CD4, and about 0.4% of memory CD8 clonotypes were shared across a handful of donors. Sampling was restricted to blood, and TCR repertoires in tissues likely differ from the TCR repertoires found in blood. Pairwise subsampling indicated that sequencing depth was expected to affect the degree of clonotype sharing among donors. Rarefaction of sorted-subset datasets indicated incomplete sequencing despite the large sequencing depth. Higher generation probabilities were observed for clonotypes shared by all four sorted-subset donors than for non-shared clonotypes.

For the CD8 naive samples, CD45RO-negative cells were positively selected for CCR7, yielding a CD45RA+CCR7+ population from which TemRA cells were excluded. The donors were healthy, HIV-negative adults with no recently reported acute infections or vaccinations. All donors were Caucasian adults living in Nashville, Tennessee, USA. Blood was obtained by leukapheresis, after which PBMCs were separated by Ficoll-Histopaque density gradient centrifugation and cryopreserved in liquid nitrogen vapor phase. Analytical flow cytometry was used to check the purity and quantity of every magnetically sorted T cell population. Each sorted fraction had its genomic DNA isolated and then quantified by UV absorbance on a Nanodrop 2000c. For this clone: No antigen is known for it. Per-base quality was not reported, and no clone a single base away is much larger than it.

For CDR1 and CDR2, the germline V gene (reference sequence) lists SEHNR and FQNEAQ. Trimmed from V: 0 bases; trimmed from J: 0 bases; junction bases lacking a gene match: 8. Inclusive of the bounding cysteine and phenylalanine, the CDR3 is 19 residues long. Solely the CDR3 DNA is kept, with 57 bases framed from the first base. TCR CDR3 regions were amplified from genomic DNA by multiplex PCR using the deep immunoSEQ assay. Extracted genomic DNA from each cell subset was distributed evenly across all wells of several immunoSEQ 96-well plates, and each plate was treated as a replicate. For sorted subsets, each replicate PCR was loaded with about 0.2 ug genomic DNA, equivalent to 30,000 or so T cell genomes. Purified libraries were measured with a Qubit 3.0 fluorometer, size-checked on a Bioanalyzer 2100, and measured again with the KAPA Library Quantification kit. Every immunoSEQ 96-well plate was sequenced on a dedicated single-read 150-cycle Illumina NextSeq 550 flow cell. The paper's processing steps were these. The immunoSEQ output contained only junctional sequences without quality scores, so filtering could not match that applied to full-length reads. Sequences were annotated with PyIR, a Python wrapper for IgBLAST v1.9, and V/J genes and CDR3 were assigned using IMGT germline references. Reads were filtered out if the reads had weak V/J assignments (E-value above 1e-6), no CDR3, stop codons, out-of-frame junctions, or ambiguous translated residues. V3J clonotypes were defined as sequences sharing the same inferred V gene, J gene, and CDR3 amino acid sequence. The percentage overlap between two repertoires was calculated by dividing the number of shared unique clonotypes by the size of the smaller repertoire. Richness of each repertoire was evaluated using RTK rarefaction, the Chao1 estimator, and Recon v2.1 estimates of unobserved clonotypes. Generation probabilities were computed with OLGA for all TCRbeta clonotypes obtained by the gDNA method from several donors. Held by TCRdb, this immuneACCESS table contains in-frame sequences only and omits some clones. Under half of the omission traces to an unresolved V gene where checked; the cause of the rest is unknown. V, J and clone size are those of that table, while D and trimming were read from the DNA. This sample lists a few hundred thousand clones; 95% were detected once. The ten largest clones capture less than 0.13% of the sample.

The sequence was collected from a woman in her 30s in good health. Sequencing was carried out using naive CD8+ T cells sorted from blood. The cell subset or site label, as the study defines it: CD45RA+CCR7+. The chain is made from TRBV7-9 and TRBJ2-7; 13 nucleotides in the junction match TRBD2. The CDR3 corresponds to CASSLAQLAGGPHSYEQYF. In nucleotide form, the sequence is TGTGCCAGCAGCTTAGCGCAACTAGCGGGAGGGCCACACTCCTACGAGCAGTACTTC.